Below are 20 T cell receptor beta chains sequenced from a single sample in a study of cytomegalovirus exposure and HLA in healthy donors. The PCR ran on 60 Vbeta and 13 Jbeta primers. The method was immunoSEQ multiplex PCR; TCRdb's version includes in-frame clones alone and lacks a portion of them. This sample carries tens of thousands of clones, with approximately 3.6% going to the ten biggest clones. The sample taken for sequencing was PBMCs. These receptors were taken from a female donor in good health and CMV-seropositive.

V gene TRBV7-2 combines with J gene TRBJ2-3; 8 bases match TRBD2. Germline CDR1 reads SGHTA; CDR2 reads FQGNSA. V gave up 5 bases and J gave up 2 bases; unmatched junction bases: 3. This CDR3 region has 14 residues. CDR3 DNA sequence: TGTGCCAGCAGCCGTAGCGGGGCCACAGATACGCAGTATTTT. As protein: CASSRSGATDTQYF. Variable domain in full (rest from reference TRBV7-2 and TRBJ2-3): GAGVSQSPSNKVTEKGKDVELRCDPISGHTALYWYRQSLGQGLEFLIYFQGNSAPDKSGLPSDRFSAERTGGSVSTLTIQRTQQEDSAVYLCASSRSGATDTQYFGPGTRLTVL.

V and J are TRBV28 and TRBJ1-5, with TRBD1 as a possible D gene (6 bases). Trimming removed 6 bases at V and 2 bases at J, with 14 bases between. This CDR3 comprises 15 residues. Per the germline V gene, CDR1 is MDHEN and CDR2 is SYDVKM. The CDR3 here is CASSPPQGGNQPQHF. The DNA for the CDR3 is TGTGCCAGCAGCCCCCCACAGGGAGGCAATCAGCCCCAGCATTTT. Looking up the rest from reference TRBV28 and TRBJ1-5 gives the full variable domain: DVKVTQSSRYLVKRTGEKVFLECVQDMDHENMFWYRQDPGLGLRLIYFSYDVKMKEKGDIPEGYSVSREKKERFSLILESASTNQTSMYLCASSPPQGGNQPQHFGDGTRLSIL.

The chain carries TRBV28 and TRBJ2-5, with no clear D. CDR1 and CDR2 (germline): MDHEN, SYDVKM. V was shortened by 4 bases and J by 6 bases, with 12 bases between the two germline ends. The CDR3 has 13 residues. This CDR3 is CASSYTLVKTQYF. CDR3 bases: TGTGCCAGCAGTTATACATTGGTTAAGACCCAGTACTTC.

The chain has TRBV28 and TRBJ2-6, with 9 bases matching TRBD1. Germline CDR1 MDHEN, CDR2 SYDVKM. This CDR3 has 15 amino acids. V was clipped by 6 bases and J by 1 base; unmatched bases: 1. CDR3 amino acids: CASRGQGSGANVLTF. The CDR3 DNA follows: TGTGCCAGCAGGGGACAGGGTTCTGGGGCCAACGTCCTGACTTTC.

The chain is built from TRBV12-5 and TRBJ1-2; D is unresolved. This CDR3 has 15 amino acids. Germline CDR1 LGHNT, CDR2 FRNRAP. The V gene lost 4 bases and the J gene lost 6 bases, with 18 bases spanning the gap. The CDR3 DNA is TGTGCTAGTGGTTACAACGGGTCCCTAGGAGATGGCTACACCTTC. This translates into CASGYNGSLGDGYTF.

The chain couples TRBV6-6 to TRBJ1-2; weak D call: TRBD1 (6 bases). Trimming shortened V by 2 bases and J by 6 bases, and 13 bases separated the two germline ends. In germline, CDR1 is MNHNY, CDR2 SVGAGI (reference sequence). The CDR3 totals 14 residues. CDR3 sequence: CASSYSTGWNGYTF. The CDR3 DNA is TGTGCCAGCAGTTACAGTACAGGGTGGAATGGCTACACCTTC.

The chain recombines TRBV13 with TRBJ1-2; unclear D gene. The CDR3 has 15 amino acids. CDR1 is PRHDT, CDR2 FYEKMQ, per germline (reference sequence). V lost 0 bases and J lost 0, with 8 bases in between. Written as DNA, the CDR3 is TGTGCCAGCAGCTTAGGGGGAGTAACTAACTATGGCTACACCTTC. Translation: CASSLGGVTNYGYTF.

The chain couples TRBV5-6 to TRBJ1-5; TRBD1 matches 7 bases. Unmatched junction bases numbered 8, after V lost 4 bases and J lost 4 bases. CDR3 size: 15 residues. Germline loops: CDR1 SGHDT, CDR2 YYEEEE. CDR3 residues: CASSVLQGRNQPQHF. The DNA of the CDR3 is TGTGCCAGCAGCGTACTACAGGGGAGAAATCAGCCCCAGCATTTT.

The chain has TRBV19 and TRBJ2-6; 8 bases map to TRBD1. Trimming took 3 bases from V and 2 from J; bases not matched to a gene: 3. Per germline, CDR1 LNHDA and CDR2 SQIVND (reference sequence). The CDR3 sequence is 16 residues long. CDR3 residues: CASSIRQGTGANVLTF. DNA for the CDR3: TGTGCCAGTAGTATTCGACAGGGGACTGGGGCCAACGTCCTGACTTTC.

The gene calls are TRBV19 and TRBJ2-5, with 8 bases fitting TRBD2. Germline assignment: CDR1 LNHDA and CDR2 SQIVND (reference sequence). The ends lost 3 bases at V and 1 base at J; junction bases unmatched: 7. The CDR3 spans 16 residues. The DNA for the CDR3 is TGTGCCAGTAGTATTCGAAGCGGGAGTGGCCAAGAGACCCAGTACTTC. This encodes CASSIRSGSGQETQYF.

The CDR3 region has the DNA TGTGCCAGCTCACCGGGACAGCCGAACACTGAAGCTTTCTTT. Encoded protein: CASSPGQPNTEAFF. The chain uses TRBV18 and TRBJ1-1, with 7 bases matching TRBD1. The germline gives CDR1 KGHSH, CDR2 LQKENI. V dropped 3 bases and J dropped 1; count of bases not matched to a gene: 2. The CDR3 is made up of 14 amino acids. The full variable domain, rest sourced from reference TRBV18 and TRBJ1-1, is NAGVMQNPRHLVRRRGQEARLRCSPMKGHSHVYWYRQLPEEGLKFMVYLQKENIIDESGMPKERFSAEFPKEGPSILRIQQVVRGDSAAYFCASSPGQPNTEAFFGQGTRLTVV.

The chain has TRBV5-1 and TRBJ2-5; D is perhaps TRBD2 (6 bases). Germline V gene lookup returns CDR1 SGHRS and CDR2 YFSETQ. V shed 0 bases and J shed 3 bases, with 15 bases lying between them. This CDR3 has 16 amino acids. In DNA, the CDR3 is TGCGCCAGCAGCTTGGCCAGGCGGGATGGGGAAGAGACCCAGTACTTC. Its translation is CASSLARRDGEETQYF. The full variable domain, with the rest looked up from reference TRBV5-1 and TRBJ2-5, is KAGVTQTPRYLIKTRGQQVTLSCSPISGHRSVSWYQQTPGQGLQFLFEYFSETQRNKGNFPGRFSGRQFSNSRSEMNVSTLELGDSALYLCASSLARRDGEETQYFGPGTRLLVL.

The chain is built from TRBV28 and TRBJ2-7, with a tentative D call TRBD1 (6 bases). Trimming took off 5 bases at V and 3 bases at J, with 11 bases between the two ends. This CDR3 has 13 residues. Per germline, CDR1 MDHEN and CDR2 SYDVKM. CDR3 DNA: TGTGCCAGCAGTGCTACAGGGTTCTACGAGCAGTACTTC. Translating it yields CASSATGFYEQYF.

The CDR3 here is CASSGLAGSHQPQHF. In DNA form, the CDR3 reads TGTGCCAGCAGCGGGCTGGCAGGATCCCATCAGCCCCAGCATTTT. The V call is TRBV7-2, the J call TRBJ1-5; D remains unclear. The V gene lost 5 bases and the J gene lost 5 bases, with 16 bases spanning the gap. CDR1 and CDR2 (germline): SGHTA, FQGNSA. The CDR3 runs 15 residues.

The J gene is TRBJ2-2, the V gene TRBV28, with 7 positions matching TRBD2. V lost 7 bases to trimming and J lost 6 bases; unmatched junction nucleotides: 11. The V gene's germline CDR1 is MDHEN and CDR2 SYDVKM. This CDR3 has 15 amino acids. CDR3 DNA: TGTGCCAGCACCTACGGGGGGAGGGCCGCCGGGGAGCTGTTTTTT. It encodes CASTYGGRAAGELFF. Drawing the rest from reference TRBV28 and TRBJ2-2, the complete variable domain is DVKVTQSSRYLVKRTGEKVFLECVQDMDHENMFWYRQDPGLGLRLIYFSYDVKMKEKGDIPEGYSVSREKKERFSLILESASTNQTSMYLCASTYGGRAAGELFFGEGSRLTVL.

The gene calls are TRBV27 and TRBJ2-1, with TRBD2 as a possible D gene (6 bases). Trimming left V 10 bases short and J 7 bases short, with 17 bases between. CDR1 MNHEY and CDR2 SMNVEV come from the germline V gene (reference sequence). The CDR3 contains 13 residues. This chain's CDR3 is CATTRWGVNEQFF. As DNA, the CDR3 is TGTGCCACCACCCGGTGGGGGGTGAATGAGCAGTTCTTC.

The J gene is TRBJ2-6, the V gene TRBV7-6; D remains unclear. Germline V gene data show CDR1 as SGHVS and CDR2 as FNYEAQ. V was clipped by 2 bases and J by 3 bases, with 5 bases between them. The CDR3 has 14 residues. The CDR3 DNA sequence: TGTGCCAGCAGCTTACGAGGTGGGGCCAACGTCCTGACTTTC. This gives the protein CASSLRGGANVLTF.

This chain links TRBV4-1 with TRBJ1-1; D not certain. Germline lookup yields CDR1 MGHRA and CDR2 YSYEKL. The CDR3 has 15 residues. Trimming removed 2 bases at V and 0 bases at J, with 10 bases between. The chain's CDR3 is CASSQPTRLNTEAFF. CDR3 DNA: TGCGCCAGCAGCCAACCTACGAGGTTGAACACTGAAGCTTTCTTT.

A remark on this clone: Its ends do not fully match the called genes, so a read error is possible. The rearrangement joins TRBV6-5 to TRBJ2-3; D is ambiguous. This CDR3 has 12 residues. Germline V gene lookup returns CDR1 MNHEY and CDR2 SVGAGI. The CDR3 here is CASSYGTDTQYF. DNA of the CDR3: TGTGCCAGCAGTTACGGCACCGATACGCAGTATTTT.

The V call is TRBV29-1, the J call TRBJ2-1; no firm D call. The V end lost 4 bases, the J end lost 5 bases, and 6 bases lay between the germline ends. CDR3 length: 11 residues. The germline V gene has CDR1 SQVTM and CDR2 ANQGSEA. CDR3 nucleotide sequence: TGCAGCGTTGTTCCCGACAATGAGCAGTTCTTC. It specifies CSVVPDNEQFF.